This passage covers 10 T cell receptor beta chains from one sample sequenced in a study of blood T cells in healthy people across ages. Alongside a J-beta primer mix, a sample-barcoded 5' primer served in a second PCR lasting about 7 to 12 cycles. TCRdb reprocessed the 5' RACE reads via MiXCR and lists one record per CDR3 protein. Here the sample spans about 1.6 million distinct CDR3 sequences, roughly a third being singletons. Sequencing was carried out using blood. The receptors come from a young woman in good health.

This clonotype was seen ten or more times. The V gene is TRBV5-1, the J gene TRBJ2-7, with 7 bases lining up with TRBD1. The CDR3 is 15 amino acids. Germline V gives CDR1 SGHRS, CDR2 YFSETQ. V lost 0 bases, J lost 2 bases, and 5 bases stayed unmatched. CDR3 protein: CASSLAPTGPYEQYF. CDR3 nucleotide sequence: TGCGCCAGCAGCTTGGCCCCGACAGGGCCCTACGAGCAGTACTTC. Variable domain in full (rest from reference TRBV5-1 and TRBJ2-7): KAGVTQTPRYLIKTRGQQVTLSCSPISGHRSVSWYQQTPGQGLQFLFEYFSETQRNKGNFPGRFSGRQFSNSRSEMNVSTLELGDSALYLCASSLAPTGPYEQYFGPGTRLTVT.

This sequence joins TRBV5-1 and TRBJ1-2, with TRBD1 matching 9 bases. The CDR3 consists of 16 residues. Germline V CDR1 and CDR2: SGHRS, YFSETQ. The junction had 10 bases not matched to a gene; V was cut back by 4 bases and J by 3 bases. DNA for the CDR3: TGCGCCAGCAGCCTCGGGACAGGGTACCTCCACTATGGCTACACCTTC. Residues: CASSLGTGYLHYGYTF.

The gene calls are TRBV12-5 and TRBJ1-1; TRBD1 aligns across 7 bases. Germline values: CDR1 LGHNT, CDR2 FRNRAP. The CDR3 length is 14 residues. V shed 1 base, J shed 4 bases, and the junction held 3 bases outside the gene matches. CDR3 sequence (DNA): TGTGCTAGTGGTTTGGGACAGGGAACCACTGAAGCTTTCTTT. Translating it yields CASGLGQGTTEAFF.

The V call is TRBV30, the J call TRBJ1-5, with unresolved D. Germline V CDR1 and CDR2: GTSNPN, SVGIG (reference sequence). This CDR3 has 14 amino acids. Trimming removed 4 bases at V and 7 bases at J, with 17 bases between. The CDR3 protein is CAWTVGQRGQPQHF. CDR3 DNA sequence: TGTGCCTGGACTGTCGGGCAGCGCGGGCAGCCCCAGCATTTT.

In this sample, this clonotype turned up a few times. V is TRBV7-6 and J is TRBJ2-5, with D uncertain. The CDR3 runs 13 residues. The V gene lost 1 base and the J gene lost 7 bases, with 10 bases spanning the gap. CDR1 and CDR2 (germline): SGHVS, FNYEAQ. The DNA of the CDR3 is TGTGCCAGCAGCTTAGGGACGACGGGGACCCAGTACTTC. Its protein product is CASSLGTTGTQYF.

This clonotype was observed a handful of times. This chain links TRBV7-2 with TRBJ1-4; 12 nucleotides line up with TRBD1. This CDR3 is 15 amino acids long. J lost 8 bases, V lost 6 bases, and 7 bases had no gene match. Germline V CDR1 and CDR2: SGHTA, FQGNSA. The CDR3 is CASSRDRGRGEKLFF. CDR3 nucleotide sequence: TGTGCCAGCAGTAGGGACAGGGGGCGAGGGGAAAAACTGTTTTTT.

This clonotype was picked up one time. The germline gene is not matched at one end of the junction; a read error may be the cause. This chain links TRBV6-6 with TRBJ2-4; TRBD2 is a possible D gene (6 bases). Germline CDR1 MNHNY, CDR2 SVGAGI (reference sequence). This CDR3 is 16 amino acids long. DNA of the CDR3: TGTGCCAGCAGTTACGACCATTTACTAGCCAAAAACATTCGGTACTTC. Translated, it gives CASSYDHLLAKNIRYF.

A few counts support this clonotype. The CDR3 region is CASSQDQWGTGLWGYTF. CDR3 nucleotide sequence: TGCGCCAGCAGCCAAGATCAGTGGGGGACAGGGCTGTGGGGCTACACCTTC. The chain couples TRBV4-1 to TRBJ1-2; TRBD1 matches at 9 bases. The germline CDR1 and CDR2 sequences are MGHRA and YSYEKL. The V and J ends lost 0 bases and 8 bases, in that order; junction bases with no gene match: 13. The CDR3 is made up of 17 amino acids.

This clonotype was seen more than once but under ten times. The chain has TRBV13 and TRBJ1-2, with D perhaps TRBD1 (5 bases). V dropped 5 bases and J dropped 9 bases, with 16 bases sitting between them. This CDR3 region has 13 residues. Germline V CDR1 and CDR2: PRHDT, FYEKMQ (reference sequence). DNA of the CDR3: TGTGCCAGCAGCCCGGAGCGGGGCAGGCGCTACACCTTC. Translated: CASSPERGRRYTF. Using reference TRBV13 and TRBJ1-2 for the parts outside the CDR3, the full variable domain is AAGVIQSPRHLIKEKRETATLKCYPIPRHDTVYWYQQGPGQDPQFLISFYEKMQSDKGSIPDRFSAQQFSDYHSELNMSSLELGDSALYFCASSPERGRRYTFGSGTRLTVV.

This clonotype has just a few counts. The rearrangement uses TRBV7-3 and TRBJ2-3, with 14 bases that match TRBD2. The CDR3 has 16 amino acids. V dropped 5 bases and J dropped 5; count of bases not matched to a gene: 6. Germline loops: CDR1 SGHTA, CDR2 FQGTGA. CDR3 coding DNA: TGTGCCAGCAGCCGGACTAGCGGGGGGAGGGGAGATACGCAGTATTTT. Protein: CASSRTSGGRGDTQYF.